What follows are 7 T cell receptor beta chains derived from one specimen sequenced in a study of T cells after yellow fever vaccination. TCRdb processed the 5' RACE reads anew with MiXCR; each CDR3 protein has one entry. Found here are some 550,000 distinct CDR3 sequences, about a fifth of them singletons; the top ten hold roughly an eighth. Sequencing was performed on PBMCs, taken 15 days after the yellow fever booster vaccination. These receptor sequences come from a man between 25 and 39 years old who received the YFV17D yellow fever vaccine.

This chain links TRBV20-1 with TRBJ1-1, with 9 bases lining up with TRBD1. This CDR3 has 15 amino acids. Germline V lookup: CDR1 DFQATT, CDR2 SNEGSKA (reference sequence). V was clipped by 5 bases and J by 5 bases; unmatched bases: 12. The CDR3 nucleotides read TGCAGTGCTCTCCGGGACAGGGCTTTGAGGACTGAAGCTTTCTTT. Its translation is CSALRDRALRTEAFF.

The V and J genes are TRBV28 and TRBJ2-1; perhaps TRBD2 as D (6 bases). The V end was cut by 8 bases, the J end by 3 bases, with 14 bases between. CDR1 is MDHEN, CDR2 SYDVKM, per germline. The CDR3 has 14 amino acids. CDR3 sequence: CASSGGRGYNEQFF. The CDR3 coding sequence is TGTGCCAGCTCCGGGGGACGGGGCTACAATGAGCAGTTCTTC.

This chain connects TRBV29-1 to TRBJ2-3, with TRBD2 matching over 9 bases. The V segment lost 8 bases and the J segment 7 bases; nucleotides outside the gene matches: 13. This CDR3 is built from 14 residues. Germline-derived CDR1 and CDR2 are SQVTM and ANQGSEA. CDR3 region: CSFVGSGRGNTQYF. In nucleotides, the CDR3 is TGCAGCTTCGTGGGTAGCGGGAGAGGGAATACGCAGTATTTT.

This rearrangement joins TRBV27 to TRBJ1-5; D gene ambiguous. V was trimmed by 7 bases and J by 4 bases, leaving 8 bases between them. CDR1 and CDR2 (germline): MNHEY, SMNVEV (reference sequence). CDR3 size: 12 residues. The CDR3 loop is CASKMGNQPQHF. The CDR3 nucleotides are TGTGCCAGCAAGATGGGTAATCAGCCCCAGCATTTT.

This clonotype was found a few times. The V gene is TRBV6-1, the J gene TRBJ2-7; D call uncertain. The CDR3 extends over 14 amino acids. Looked up from germline, CDR1 is MNHNS and CDR2 is SASEGT. Trimming cost V 6 bases and J 0 bases, with 12 bases left between them. The CDR3 sequence is CASRIDGSSYEQYF. Written as DNA, the CDR3 is TGTGCCAGCAGGATCGACGGAAGCTCCTACGAGCAGTACTTC.

In its sample, this clonotype was seen a few times. The chain joins TRBV4-2 to TRBJ1-4; TRBD1 is a possible D gene (5 bases). The germline CDR1 and CDR2 sequences are LGHNA and YNFKEQ. The CDR3 has 15 amino acids. The ends were cut back, 4 bases at V and 2 bases at J, with 11 bases in the middle. CDR3 sequence (DNA): TGTGCCAGCAGCCCGCCGGGACGGACTAATGAAAAACTGTTTTTT. This gives the protein CASSPPGRTNEKLFF.

This clonotype was seen a few times. This chain joins TRBV7-2 and TRBJ2-1; D tentatively fits TRBD1 or TRBD2 (6 bases each). This CDR3 is built from 14 residues. V was pared by 5 bases and J by 14 bases, with 22 bases between. Per the germline V gene, CDR1 is SGHTA and CDR2 is FQGNSA. CDR3 bases: TGTGCCAGCAGCATACAGGGTATTAGTGGGGAGGAGTTCTTC. It translates to CASSIQGISGEEFF.